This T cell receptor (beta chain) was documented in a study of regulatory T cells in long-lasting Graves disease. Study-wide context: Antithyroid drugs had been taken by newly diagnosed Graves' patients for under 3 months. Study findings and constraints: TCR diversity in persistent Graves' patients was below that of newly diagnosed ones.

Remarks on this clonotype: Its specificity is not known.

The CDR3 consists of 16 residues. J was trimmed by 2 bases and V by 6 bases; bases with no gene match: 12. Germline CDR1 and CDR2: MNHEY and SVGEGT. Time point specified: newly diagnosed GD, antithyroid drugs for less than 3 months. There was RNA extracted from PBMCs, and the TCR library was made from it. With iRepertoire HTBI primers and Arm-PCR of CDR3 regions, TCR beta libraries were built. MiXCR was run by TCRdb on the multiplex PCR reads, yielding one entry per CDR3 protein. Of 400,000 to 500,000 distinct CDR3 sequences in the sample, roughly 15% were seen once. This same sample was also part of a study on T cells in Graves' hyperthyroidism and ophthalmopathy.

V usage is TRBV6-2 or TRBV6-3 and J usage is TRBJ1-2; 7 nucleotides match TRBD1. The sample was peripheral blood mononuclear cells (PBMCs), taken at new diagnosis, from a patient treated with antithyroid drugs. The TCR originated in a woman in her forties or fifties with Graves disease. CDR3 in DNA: TGTGCCAGCAGGAATACTGGGGGCAGGGGGAACTATGGCTACACCTTC. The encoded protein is CASRNTGGRGNYGYTF.